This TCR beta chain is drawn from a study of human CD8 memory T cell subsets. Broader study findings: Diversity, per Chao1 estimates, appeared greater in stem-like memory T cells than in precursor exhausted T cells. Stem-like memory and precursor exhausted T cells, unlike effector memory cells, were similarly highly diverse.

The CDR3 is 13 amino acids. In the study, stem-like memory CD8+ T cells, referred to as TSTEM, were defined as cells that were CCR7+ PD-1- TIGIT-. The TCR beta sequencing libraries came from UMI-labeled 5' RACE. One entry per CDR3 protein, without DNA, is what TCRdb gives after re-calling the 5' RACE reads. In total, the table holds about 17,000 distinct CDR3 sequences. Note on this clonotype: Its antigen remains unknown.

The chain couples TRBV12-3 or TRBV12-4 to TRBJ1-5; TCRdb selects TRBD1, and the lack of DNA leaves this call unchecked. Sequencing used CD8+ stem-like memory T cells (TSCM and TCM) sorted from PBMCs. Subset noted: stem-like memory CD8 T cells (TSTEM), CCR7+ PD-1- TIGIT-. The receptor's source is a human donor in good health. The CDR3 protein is CASSFEGNQPQHF.